A single sample is the source of the 17 T cell receptor beta chains below, sequenced in a study of blood T cell repertoires in COVID-19. Repertoires were generated with immunoSEQ multiplex PCR, while TCRdb's copy carries only in-frame clones and drops some. The sample holds under 100,000 clones, around 90% seen once. The sample was peripheral blood. These receptors all come from a man in his 60s with COVID-19, enrolled during active disease.

The chain links TRBV5-4 to TRBJ2-1, with D perhaps TRBD2 (5 bases). Between the trimmed V and J ends, which lost 2 bases and 10 bases, there was a span of 7 bases. Per the germline V gene, CDR1 is SGHNT and CDR2 is YYREEE (reference sequence). There are 11 residues in the CDR3. In DNA form, the CDR3 reads TGTGCCAGCAGCTTTGGACTCGAGCAGTTCTTC. This translates into CASSFGLEQFF.

This clone was observed once. V and J are TRBV28 and TRBJ2-1; D may be TRBD2 (6 bases). The CDR3 sequence is 12 residues long. Germline CDR1 and CDR2: MDHEN and SYDVKM. The germline V and J ends were trimmed by 2 bases and 7 bases, with 6 bases remaining between them. CDR3: CASSLAGNEQFF. DNA for the CDR3: TGTGCCAGCAGTTTAGCGGGAAATGAGCAGTTCTTC.

The V and J genes are TRBV11-2 and TRBJ2-1; D is uncertain. Germline lookup yields CDR1 SGHAT and CDR2 FQNNGV. V was pared by 1 base and J by 5 bases, with 3 bases between. The CDR3 extends over 12 amino acids. The CDR3 coding sequence is TGTGCCAGCAGCTTAGGTAACAATGAGCAGTTCTTC. It yields the protein CASSLGNNEQFF.

The chain recombines TRBV19 with TRBJ1-3; tentative D call: TRBD1 (5 bases). V was trimmed by 1 base and J by 0 bases, leaving 7 bases between them. The germline V gene has CDR1 LNHDA and CDR2 SQIVND (reference sequence). This CDR3 region has 15 residues. CDR3: CASSIGQFSGNTIYF. DNA for the CDR3: TGTGCCAGTAGTATAGGACAGTTCTCTGGAAACACCATATATTTT.

V gene TRBV6-1 combines with J gene TRBJ1-5; D might be TRBD1 (5 bases). Germline-derived CDR1 and CDR2 are MNHNS and SASEGT. Trimming shortened V by 1 base and J by 8 bases, and 12 bases separated the two germline ends. The CDR3 has 14 amino acids. The CDR3 reads CASSEVAGLEPQHF. CDR3 bases: TGTGCCAGCAGTGAAGTGGCAGGGCTCGAGCCCCAGCATTTT.

This chain joins TRBV5-4 and TRBJ2-1; D possibly corresponds to TRBD2 (5 bases). CDR3 length: 14 amino acids. Trimming removed 8 bases from V and 0 bases from J, with 12 bases in between. The germline CDR1 and CDR2 sequences are SGHNT and YYREEE (reference sequence). The CDR3 coding sequence is TGTGCCAGTGAAGTGGGAGCCTCCTACAATGAGCAGTTCTTC. Encoded protein: CASEVGASYNEQFF.

This chain joins TRBV2 and TRBJ2-7; D possibly corresponds to TRBD2 (5 bases). V shed 2 bases and J shed 2 bases, with 10 bases lying between them. Germline V gene sequence: CDR1 SNHLY, CDR2 FYNNEI. This CDR3 spans 14 amino acids. Written as DNA, the CDR3 is TGTGCCAGCAGTGAAACGCAGGAGGCCTACGAGCAGTACTTC. It codes for CASSETQEAYEQYF. Looking up the rest from reference TRBV2 and TRBJ2-7 gives the full variable domain: EPEVTQTPSHQVTQMGQEVILRCVPISNHLYFYWYRQILGQKVEFLVSFYNNEISEKSEIFDDQFSVERPDGSNFTLKIRSTKLEDSAMYFCASSETQEAYEQYFGPGTRLTVT.

The chain combines TRBV6-5 with TRBJ1-3; 7 bases map to TRBD1. V lost 6 bases and J lost 4; bases outside the gene matches: 6. This CDR3 spans 14 amino acids. Germline V gene lookup returns CDR1 MNHEY and CDR2 SVGAGI. The CDR3 here is CASSVSGQGNTIYF. The CDR3 DNA reads TGTGCCAGCAGCGTCTCGGGACAGGGAAACACCATATATTTT.

Turning to this clone: The sample carries other DNA sequences with the same CDR3. V gene TRBV4-1 combines with J gene TRBJ1-1; no reliable D call. Looked up from germline, CDR1 is MGHRA and CDR2 is YSYEKL. This CDR3 spans 14 amino acids. V lost 0 bases, J lost 4 bases, and 9 bases lay in between. DNA of the CDR3: TGCGCCAGCAGCCAAGATCTGGGAGGCACTGAAGCTTTCTTT. It is translated as CASSQDLGGTEAFF.

CDR3 in DNA: TGTGCCAGCAGTTTATACCCCTCTAGGCTGGTGACTGAAGCTTTCTTT. Translating gives CASSLYPSRLVTEAFF. The chain links TRBV27 to TRBJ1-1; no clear D gene. V lost 1 base and J lost 5, with 17 bases in between. CDR3 length: 16 amino acids. Looked up from germline, CDR1 is MNHEY and CDR2 is SMNVEV (reference sequence).

The genes are TRBV5-1 and TRBJ1-1; no firm D call. Trimming took 4 bases from V and 5 from J, leaving 12 bases between them. The germline CDR1 and CDR2 sequences are SGHRS and YFSETQ. The CDR3 runs 13 residues. The CDR3 loop reads CASSASQATEAFF. Written as DNA, the CDR3 is TGCGCCAGCAGCGCAAGCCAGGCTACTGAAGCTTTCTTT.

This clone has more than one count but fewer than ten. V and J are TRBV11-2 and TRBJ2-7, with a weak D call TRBD1 (5 bases). The germline V gene encodes CDR1 SGHAT and CDR2 FQNNGV. V lost 0 bases and J lost 2, with 11 bases in between. The CDR3 consists of 15 residues. CDR3 in amino acids: CASSLDSQGTYEQYF. CDR3 DNA sequence: TGTGCCAGCAGCTTAGATAGCCAGGGTACCTACGAGCAGTACTTC.

V usage is TRBV29-1 and J usage is TRBJ1-1, with no clear D. Trimming removed 8 bases at V and 1 base at J, with 11 bases between. This CDR3 region has 12 residues. Germline V lookup: CDR1 SQVTM, CDR2 ANQGSEA. The CDR3 sequence: CSTDRENTEAFF. The CDR3 DNA reads as TGCAGCACCGACCGGGAGAACACTGAAGCTTTCTTT.

This sequence joins TRBV11-2 and TRBJ2-1; a weak D match, TRBD1 (6 bases). Germline CDR1 is SGHAT and CDR2 is FQNNGV. With 3 bases removed from V and 1 base from J, the gap between germline ends came to 7 bases. The CDR3 sequence is 14 residues long. CDR3 sequence (DNA): TGTGCCAGCAGCTTGGACAGTTCCTACAATGAGCAGTTCTTC. It codes for CASSLDSSYNEQFF.

DNA for the CDR3: TGTGCCAGCAGCCCACTCCTGGGGAGGAATCAGCCCCAGCATTTT. Translated: CASSPLLGRNQPQHF. The chain recombines TRBV7-9 with TRBJ1-5; D is unclear. The CDR3 runs to 15 residues. V lost 5 bases to trimming and J lost 4 bases, with 15 bases between them. Germline CDR1 reads SEHNR; CDR2 reads FQNEAQ (reference sequence). Variable domain in full (rest from reference TRBV7-9 and TRBJ1-5): DTGVSQNPRHKITKRGQNVTFRCDPISEHNRLYWYRQTLGQGPEFLTYFQNEAQLEKSRLLSDRFSAERPKGSFSTLEIQRTEQGDSAMYLCASSPLLGRNQPQHFGDGTRLSIL.

The chain is built from TRBV6-5 and TRBJ1-6; D is uncertain. This CDR3 region has 14 residues. Trimming cost V 5 bases and J 8 bases, with 13 bases left between them. Germline V gene sequence: CDR1 MNHEY, CDR2 SVGAGI. The CDR3 loop reads CASSPPGLDSPLHF. CDR3 DNA: TGTGCCAGCAGTCCCCCAGGTCTTGATTCACCCCTCCACTTT.

Judged by abundance, this clone is medium-sized. The V and J genes are TRBV29-1 and TRBJ1-1; possibly TRBD1 for D (5 bases). This CDR3 comprises 16 residues. V was trimmed by 8 bases and J by 0 bases, leaving 22 bases between them. Germline V gene lookup returns CDR1 SQVTM and CDR2 ANQGSEA. CDR3 region: CSTGNGGGSMNTEAFF. In nucleotides, the CDR3 is TGCAGCACCGGGAATGGGGGAGGATCCATGAACACTGAAGCTTTCTTT.